The rows below give T cell receptor beta chains drawn from one sample of a study of PD-1 blockade in classical Hodgkin lymphoma. Sequencing was performed with immunoSEQ multiplex PCR; in TCRdb, only in-frame clones are kept and a portion is missing. The table has over 25,000 clones, approximately 80% seen once. The sample consisted of CD4+ T cells from blood, taken at baseline. The receptor set was obtained from a human donor with classical Hodgkin lymphoma. The CDR3 runs from the conserved cysteine through the conserved F or W. Fields, in order: clone size, D gene, V gene, J gene, CDR3 DNA, CDR3 protein. The D gene is left open where the match is weak. The size of a clone is reported for some rows only, either as once, few or many, or as a class for expanded clones.

-	-	TRBV10-1	TRBJ2-7	TGCGCCAGCAGTGAGGCAAAGGGGCCAGAGAACGAGCAGTACTTC	CASSEAKGPENEQYF
-	-	TRBV9	TRBJ1-5	TGTGCCAGCAGCGTAGATGGCAATAGCAATCAGCCCCAGCATTTT	CASSVDGNSNQPQHF
-	-	TRBV30	TRBJ1-6	TGTGCCTGGAAAAATAATTCACCCCTCCACTTT	CAWKNNSPLHF
-	TRBD2	TRBV7-8	TRBJ2-2	TGTGCCAGCAGCTTGAGGACTAGCGGGGGGAACACCGGGGAGCTGTTTTTT	CASSLRTSGGNTGELFF
-	-	TRBV5-6	TRBJ2-2	TGTGCCAGCAGCTCAGGACCCAGGAAGACGAACACCGGGGAGCTGTTTTTT	CASSSGPRKTNTGELFF
-	TRBD1	TRBV12-5	TRBJ1-2	TGTGCTAGTGGTTTGGGTGGACAGGGGAACTATGGCTACACCTTC	CASGLGGQGNYGYTF
-	TRBD1	TRBV7-6	TRBJ2-2	TGTGCCAGCAGCTTCGATACGGGACAGGGTATCGGGGAGCTGTTTTTT	CASSFDTGQGIGELFF
-	TRBD2	TRBV4-3	TRBJ2-3	TGCGCCAGCAGCCAAACTAGCGGTAGCACAGATACGCAGTATTTT	CASSQTSGSTDTQYF
-	-	TRBV5-1	TRBJ1-2	TGCGCCAGCAGCGGAGACGTCTTAGGGGGTTCGCGCTATGGCTACACCTTC	CASSGDVLGGSRYGYTF
-	-	TRBV9	TRBJ2-7	TGTGCCAGCAGCGTAGGGACGGGTCCCTACGAGCAGTACTTC	CASSVGTGPYEQYF
-	-	TRBV9	TRBJ1-2	TGTGCCAGCAGCCAACAGGGCGGTAACTATGGCTACACCTTC	CASSQQGGNYGYTF
few	TRBD1	TRBV28	TRBJ1-5	TGTGCCAGCAGCCCACGGACAGGTTACAATCAGCCCCAGCATTTT	CASSPRTGYNQPQHF
few	TRBD1	TRBV6-1	TRBJ1-5	TGTGCCAGCAGTGAACAGGGGGGTAATCAGCCCCAGCATTTT	CASSEQGGNQPQHF
-	TRBD1	TRBV5-5	TRBJ2-3	TGTGCCAGCAGCTTGATACAGGGGGCGAAAGATACGCAGTATTTT	CASSLIQGAKDTQYF
-	-	TRBV7-3	TRBJ2-5	TGTGCCAGCAGCTCTCTTACGGGGAGGTCGGGGGAGACCCAGTACTTC	CASSSLTGRSGETQYF
-	-	TRBV19	TRBJ2-5	TGTGCCAGTGCCCCCCAGGACAGAGCGAGAGAGACCCAGTACTTC	CASAPQDRARETQYF
few	-	TRBV7-6	TRBJ2-1	TGTGCCAGCAGCTTAGCGGGGGTAGAGCAGTTCTTC	CASSLAGVEQFF
-	TRBD2	TRBV4-2	TRBJ2-5	TGTGCCAGCAGCCAAGATTTGGGACTAGCGGGGGGGTGGTACCAAGAGACCCAGTACTTC	CASSQDLGLAGGWYQETQYF
-	-	TRBV12-5	TRBJ2-1	TGTGCTAGTGGTTTGGCGTTACTAGTTGGCCTGAACAATGAGCAGTTCTTC	CASGLALLVGLNNEQFF
-	-	TRBV28	TRBJ2-7	TGTGCCAGCATCCCGTCCGGACCCTACGAGCAGTACTTC	CASIPSGPYEQYF
-	-	TRBV11-2	TRBJ2-1	TGTGCCAGCAGCTTCCCCGGGACACTAACCTACAATGAGCAGTTCTTC	CASSFPGTLTYNEQFF
few	-	TRBV7-9	TRBJ1-2	TGTGCCAGCAGCTTAAAGACGGCTTATGGCTACACCTTC	CASSLKTAYGYTF
-	TRBD1	TRBV9	TRBJ1-2	TGTGCCAGCAGTCCGGGACAGGGGGCCTATGGCTACACCTTC	CASSPGQGAYGYTF
few	-	TRBV19	TRBJ1-2	TGTGCCAGTAACCCGGGGGCTAACTATGGCTACACCTTC	CASNPGANYGYTF
-	-	TRBV4-2	TRBJ1-3	TGTGCCAGCAGTCTCTGGGGGGCGCGAACAAACACCATATATTTT	CASSLWGARTNTIYF
-	-	TRBV7-9	TRBJ1-3	TGTGCCAGCAGCTTAGTAAGGGCCGCGGCCTCTGGAAACACCATATATTTT	CASSLVRAAASGNTIYF
-	-	TRBV7-2	TRBJ1-3	TGTGCCAGCAGCTTAGTCTCAATCAGGGCTGGAAACACCATATATTTT	CASSLVSIRAGNTIYF
-	TRBD2	TRBV4-1	TRBJ2-1	TGCGCCAGCAGCCAAGATACGGGGGGGCTGATCGATGAGCAGTTCTTC	CASSQDTGGLIDEQFF
-	TRBD2	TRBV6-1	TRBJ2-7	TGTGCCAGCAGCCGAGGCGGGGGTTACGAGCAGTACTTC	CASSRGGGYEQYF
few	-	TRBV7-9	TRBJ1-2	TGTGCCAGCAGCTACGAATATGGCTACACCTTC	CASSYEYGYTF
-	-	TRBV11-3	TRBJ2-5	TGTGCCAGCAGCCGGGGTTTCGGCCAGGGTCCACAAGAGACCCAGTACTTC	CASSRGFGQGPQETQYF